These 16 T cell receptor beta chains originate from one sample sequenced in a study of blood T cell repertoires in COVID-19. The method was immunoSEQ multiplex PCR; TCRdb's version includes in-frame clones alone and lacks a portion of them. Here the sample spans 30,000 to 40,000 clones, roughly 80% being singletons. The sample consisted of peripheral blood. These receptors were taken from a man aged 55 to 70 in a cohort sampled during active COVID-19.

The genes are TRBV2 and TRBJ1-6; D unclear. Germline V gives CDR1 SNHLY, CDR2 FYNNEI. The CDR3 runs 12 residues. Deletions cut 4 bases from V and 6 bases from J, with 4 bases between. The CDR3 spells CASSASNSPLHF. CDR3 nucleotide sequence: TGTGCCAGCAGTGCCTCTAATTCACCCCTCCACTTT.

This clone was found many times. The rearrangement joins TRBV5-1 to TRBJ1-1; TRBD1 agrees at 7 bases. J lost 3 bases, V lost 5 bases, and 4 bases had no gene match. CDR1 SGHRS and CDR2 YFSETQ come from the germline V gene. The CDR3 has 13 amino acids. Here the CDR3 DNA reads TGCGCCAGCAGACCTGACAGGGACACTGAAGCTTTCTTT. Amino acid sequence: CASRPDRDTEAFF.

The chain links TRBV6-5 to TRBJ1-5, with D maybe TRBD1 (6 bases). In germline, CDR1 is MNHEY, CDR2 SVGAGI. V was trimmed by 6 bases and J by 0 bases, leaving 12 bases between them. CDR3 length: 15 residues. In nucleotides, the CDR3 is TGTGCCAGCAGAAGGGGGTCCTATAGCAATCAGCCCCAGCATTTT. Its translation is CASRRGSYSNQPQHF.

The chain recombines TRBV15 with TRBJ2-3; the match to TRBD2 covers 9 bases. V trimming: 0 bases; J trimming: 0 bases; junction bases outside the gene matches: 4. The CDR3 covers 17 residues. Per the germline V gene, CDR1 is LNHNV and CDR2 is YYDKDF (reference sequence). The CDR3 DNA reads TGTGCCACCAGCAGAGATCAACTAGCGGGTAGCACAGATACGCAGTATTTT. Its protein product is CATSRDQLAGSTDTQYF.

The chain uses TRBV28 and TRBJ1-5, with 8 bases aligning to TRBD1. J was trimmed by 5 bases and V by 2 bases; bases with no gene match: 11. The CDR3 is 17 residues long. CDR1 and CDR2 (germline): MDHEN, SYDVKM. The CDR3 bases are TGTGCCAGCAGTTTAAGCAGGGGGCGTGCGGGTCATCAGCCCCAGCATTTT. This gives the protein CASSLSRGRAGHQPQHF. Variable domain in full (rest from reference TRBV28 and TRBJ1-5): DVKVTQSSRYLVKRTGEKVFLECVQDMDHENMFWYRQDPGLGLRLIYFSYDVKMKEKGDIPEGYSVSREKKERFSLILESASTNQTSMYLCASSLSRGRAGHQPQHFGDGTRLSIL.

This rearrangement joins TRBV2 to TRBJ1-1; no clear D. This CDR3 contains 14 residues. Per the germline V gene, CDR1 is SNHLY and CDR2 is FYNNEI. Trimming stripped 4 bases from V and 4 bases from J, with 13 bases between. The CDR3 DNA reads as TGTGCCAGCAGTGGAAGAGGGTTTGCCACTGAAGCTTTCTTT. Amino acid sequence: CASSGRGFATEAFF. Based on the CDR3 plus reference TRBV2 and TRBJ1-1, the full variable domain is EPEVTQTPSHQVTQMGQEVILRCVPISNHLYFYWYRQILGQKVEFLVSFYNNEISEKSEIFDDQFSVERPDGSNFTLKIRSTKLEDSAMYFCASSGRGFATEAFFGQGTRLTVV.

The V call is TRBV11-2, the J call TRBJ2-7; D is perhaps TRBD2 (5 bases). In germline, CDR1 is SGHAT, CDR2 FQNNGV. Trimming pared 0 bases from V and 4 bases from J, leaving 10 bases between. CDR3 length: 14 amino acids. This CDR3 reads CASSLDGKDYEQYF. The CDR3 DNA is TGTGCCAGCAGCTTAGACGGGAAGGATTACGAGCAGTACTTC. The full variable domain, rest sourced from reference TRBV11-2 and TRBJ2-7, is EAGVAQSPRYKIIEKRQSVAFWCNPISGHATLYWYQQILGQGPKLLIQFQNNGVVDDSQLPKDRFSAERLKGVDSTLKIQPAKLEDSAVYLCASSLDGKDYEQYFGPGTRLTVT.

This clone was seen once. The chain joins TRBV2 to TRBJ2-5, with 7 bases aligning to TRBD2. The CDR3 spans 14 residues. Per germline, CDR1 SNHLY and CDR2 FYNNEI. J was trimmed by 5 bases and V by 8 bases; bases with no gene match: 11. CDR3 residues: CASSRGEGWETQYF. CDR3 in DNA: TGTGCCAGCTCCCGGGGGGAGGGTTGGGAGACCCAGTACTTC.

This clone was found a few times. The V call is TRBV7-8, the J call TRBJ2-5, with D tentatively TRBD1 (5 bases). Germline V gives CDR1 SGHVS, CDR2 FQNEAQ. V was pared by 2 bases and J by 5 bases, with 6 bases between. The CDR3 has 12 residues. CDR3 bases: TGTGCCAGCAGCTTAAACAGGGAGACCCAGTACTTC. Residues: CASSLNRETQYF.

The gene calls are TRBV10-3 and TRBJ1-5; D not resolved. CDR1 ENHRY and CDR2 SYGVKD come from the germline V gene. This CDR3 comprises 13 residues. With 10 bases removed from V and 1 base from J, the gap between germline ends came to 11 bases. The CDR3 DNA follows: TGTGCCACCGCGGCAGAAAGCAATCAGCCCCAGCATTTT. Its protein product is CATAAESNQPQHF.

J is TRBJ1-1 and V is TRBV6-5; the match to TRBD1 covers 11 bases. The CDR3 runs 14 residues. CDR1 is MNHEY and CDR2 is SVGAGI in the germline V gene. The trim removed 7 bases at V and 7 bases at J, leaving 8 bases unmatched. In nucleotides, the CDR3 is TGTGCCAGCAAAGGACAGGGGGCTCGCGGTGAAGCTTTCTTT. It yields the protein CASKGQGARGEAFF.

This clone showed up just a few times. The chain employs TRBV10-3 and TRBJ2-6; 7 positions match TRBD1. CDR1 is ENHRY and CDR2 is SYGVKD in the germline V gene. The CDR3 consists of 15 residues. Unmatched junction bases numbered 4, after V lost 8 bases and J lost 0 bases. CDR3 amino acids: CAIRQGLSGANVLTF. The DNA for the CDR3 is TGTGCCATCCGACAGGGTCTCTCTGGGGCCAACGTCCTGACTTTC.

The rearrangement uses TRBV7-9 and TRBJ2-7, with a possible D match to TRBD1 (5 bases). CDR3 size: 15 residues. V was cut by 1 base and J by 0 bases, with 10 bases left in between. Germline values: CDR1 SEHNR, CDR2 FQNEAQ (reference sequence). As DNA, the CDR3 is TGTGCCAGCAGCTTAGAGGGCAGGGCCTCCTACGAGCAGTACTTC. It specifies CASSLEGRASYEQYF.

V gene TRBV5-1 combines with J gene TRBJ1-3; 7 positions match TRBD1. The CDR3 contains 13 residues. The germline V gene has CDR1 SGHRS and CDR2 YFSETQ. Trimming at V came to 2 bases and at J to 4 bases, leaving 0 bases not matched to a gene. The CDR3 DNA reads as TGCGCCAGCAGCTTACAGGGGGGAAACACCATATATTTT. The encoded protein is CASSLQGGNTIYF.

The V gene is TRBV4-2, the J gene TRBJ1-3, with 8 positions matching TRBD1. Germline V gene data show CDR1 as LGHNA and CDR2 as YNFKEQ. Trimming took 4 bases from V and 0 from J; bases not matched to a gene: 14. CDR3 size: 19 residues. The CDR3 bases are TGTGCCAGCAGCCGATCCGGGACAGGAGCTTCCTTCTCTGGAAACACCATATATTTT. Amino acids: CASSRSGTGASFSGNTIYF.

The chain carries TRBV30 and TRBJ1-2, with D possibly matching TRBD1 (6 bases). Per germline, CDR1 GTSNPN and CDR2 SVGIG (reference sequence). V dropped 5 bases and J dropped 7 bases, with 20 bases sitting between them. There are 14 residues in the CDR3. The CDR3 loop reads CAWDRGASRGGYTF. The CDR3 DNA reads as TGTGCCTGGGACCGGGGGGCAAGCCGTGGTGGCTACACCTTC.